What follows are 21 T cell receptor beta chains derived from one specimen sequenced in a study of STAT5B mutations in CD4+ large granular lymphocyte leukemia. Clones were read by immunoSEQ multiplex PCR, and TCRdb kept only the in-frame ones, dropping some. The table has tens of thousands of clones, approximately 90% seen once. The specimen was CD4+ T cells from blood buffy coats. These TCRs come from a human donor in good health.

CDR3 residues: CASSLAQGDYNEQFF. CDR3 sequence (DNA): TGTGCCAGCAGCTTAGCACAGGGGGACTACAATGAGCAGTTCTTC. The chain uses TRBV7-2 and TRBJ2-1, with 8 bases lining up with TRBD1. The CDR3 has 15 amino acids. From germline, CDR1 is SGHTA and CDR2 FQGNSA. The V segment lost 0 bases and the J segment 3 bases; nucleotides outside the gene matches: 1.

This chain joins TRBV7-3 and TRBJ2-7, with TRBD2 matching 14 bases. Germline assignment: CDR1 SGHTA and CDR2 FQGTGA. The CDR3 loop spans 17 amino acids. Trimming at V came to 11 bases and at J to 0 bases, leaving 12 bases not matched to a gene. Here the CDR3 reads CAHAGTSGGRCSYEQYF. In nucleotides, the CDR3 is TGTGCCCACGCCGGGACTAGCGGGGGAAGATGCTCCTACGAGCAGTACTTC.

This clone is a singleton in its sample. The chain uses TRBV6-1 and TRBJ1-5; weak D call: TRBD1 (6 bases). V lost 1 base and J lost 11, with 15 bases in between. The germline gives CDR1 MNHNS, CDR2 SASEGT. The CDR3 is made up of 14 amino acids. CDR3 in amino acids: CASSEEGGISTQHF. CDR3 nucleotide sequence: TGTGCCAGCAGTGAAGAGGGGGGTATCAGCACCCAGCATTTT.

The chain couples TRBV28 to TRBJ2-7; D unresolved. The germline V gene has CDR1 MDHEN and CDR2 SYDVKM. The CDR3 has 14 residues. The ends were cut back, 5 bases at V and 3 bases at J, with 14 bases in the middle. The DNA for the CDR3 is TGTGCCAGCAGTCCCATCCGGGCCAACTACGAGCAGTACTTC. It encodes CASSPIRANYEQYF.

The rearrangement links TRBV4-3 to TRBJ2-7, with D tentatively TRBD1 (6 bases). Trimming left V 4 bases short and J 3 bases short, with 16 bases between. Germline V CDR1 and CDR2: LGHNA, YSLEER. The CDR3 runs 15 residues. CDR3 DNA sequence: TGCGCCAGCAGCCTCTCGGTTGGACAGAGCTACGAGCAGTACTTC. Residues: CASSLSVGQSYEQYF.

The rearrangement uses TRBV28 and TRBJ2-7; 7 positions match TRBD2. This CDR3 has 16 residues. Trimming cost V 1 base and J 7 bases; bases outside gene matches: 13. Germline V lookup: CDR1 MDHEN, CDR2 SYDVKM. The CDR3 bases are TGTGCCAGCAGTTTATATTACGGGAGGACCATGGATGAGCAGTACTTC. Protein sequence: CASSLYYGRTMDEQYF.

This chain links TRBV7-2 with TRBJ2-3; D is undetermined. This CDR3 contains 15 residues. The germline V and J ends were trimmed by 2 bases and 5 bases, with 14 bases remaining between them. Germline V CDR1 and CDR2: SGHTA, FQGNSA. The CDR3 DNA follows: TGTGCCAGCAGCTTAAATCGCGGTTCAGGAGATACGCAGTATTTT. This encodes CASSLNRGSGDTQYF.

The gene calls are TRBV7-9 and TRBJ2-3, with TRBD2 matching 7 bases. Germline CDR1 is SEHNR and CDR2 is FQNEAQ (reference sequence). This CDR3 is built from 15 residues. The V and J ends lost 5 bases and 3 bases, in that order; junction bases with no gene match: 8. CDR3 DNA: TGTGCCAGCAGCCCCGCGGGGGTACGGACAGATACGCAGTATTTT. Residues: CASSPAGVRTDTQYF.

This clone was seen a few times. The V gene is TRBV7-8, the J gene TRBJ2-7; a possible D gene is TRBD1 (6 bases). Germline CDR1 SGHVS, CDR2 FQNEAQ. The CDR3 runs 13 residues. The V end lost 5 bases, the J end lost 3 bases, and 11 bases lay between the germline ends. The CDR3 is CASSERTDYEQYF. Here the CDR3 DNA reads TGTGCCAGCAGCGAGCGGACAGACTACGAGCAGTACTTC. The full variable domain, rest sourced from reference TRBV7-8 and TRBJ2-7, is GAGVSQSPRYKVAKRGQDVALRCDPISGHVSLFWYQQALGQGPEFLTYFQNEAQLDKSGLPSDRFFAERPEGSVSTLKIQRTQQEDSAVYLCASSERTDYEQYFGPGTRLTVT.

This sequence joins TRBV14 and TRBJ2-3, with D perhaps TRBD1 or TRBD2 (5 bases each). The CDR3 runs 15 residues. CDR1 and CDR2 (germline): SGHDN, FVKESK. Trimming removed 1 base from V and 6 bases from J, with 14 bases in between. CDR3 sequence reads: CASSQGGTYRDTQYF. The DNA of the CDR3 is TGTGCCAGCAGCCAAGGTGGGACCTATCGTGATACGCAGTATTTT.

This clone was recorded a few times. The chain links TRBV4-1 to TRBJ1-2, with D hard to call. Trimming pared 3 bases from V and 10 bases from J, leaving 15 bases between. Germline V gene data show CDR1 as MGHRA and CDR2 as YSYEKL. This CDR3 comprises 13 residues. This CDR3 is CASSQLGLYHYTF. The CDR3 nucleotides read TGCGCCAGCAGCCAGTTAGGGCTTTACCACTACACCTTC.

This clone occurred once. This chain joins TRBV5-1 and TRBJ1-3; D gene unclear. CDR1 and CDR2 (germline): SGHRS, YFSETQ. CDR3 length: 15 amino acids. The ends were cut back, 2 bases at V and 0 bases at J, with 9 bases in the middle. The CDR3 here is CASSLVSTSGNTIYF. CDR3 DNA sequence: TGCGCCAGCAGCTTAGTCAGTACCTCTGGAAACACCATATATTTT.

The chain employs TRBV11-2 and TRBJ2-7, with 8 bases aligning to TRBD2. J lost 3 bases, V lost 5 bases, and 9 bases had no gene match. The CDR3 runs 15 residues. Germline CDR1 and CDR2: SGHAT and FQNNGV. The CDR3 DNA sequence: TGTGCCAGCAGCCGGGGGGGCGGGAGATACTACGAGCAGTACTTC. Translated: CASSRGGGRYYEQYF.

CDR3: CASSLSVGQLPSYEQYF. The DNA of the CDR3 is TGTGCCAGCAGTTTATCCGTAGGACAGCTCCCTTCCTACGAGCAGTACTTC. This chain joins TRBV28 and TRBJ2-7, with TRBD1 as a possible D gene (6 bases). Germline CDR1 reads MDHEN; CDR2 reads SYDVKM. V shed 1 base and J shed 1 base, with 17 bases lying between them. CDR3 length: 17 amino acids.

The chain links TRBV28 to TRBJ2-3; perhaps TRBD1 as D (5 bases). V lost 6 bases and J lost 5, with 9 bases in between. The CDR3 runs to 12 residues. Germline-derived CDR1 and CDR2 are MDHEN and SYDVKM. The CDR3 DNA follows: TGTGCCAGCAGCCCCGGACAAGATACGCAGTATTTT. This translates into CASSPGQDTQYF.

The sample holds a few counts of this clone. The chain combines TRBV10-3 with TRBJ1-3; no clear D gene. The CDR3 totals 13 residues. CDR1 and CDR2 (germline): ENHRY, SYGVKD. Between the trimmed V and J ends, which lost 6 bases and 3 bases, there was a span of 9 bases. The CDR3 loop is CAISRESGNTIYF. CDR3 nucleotides: TGTGCCATCAGCCGGGAAAGTGGAAACACCATATATTTT.

The V call is TRBV20-1, the J call TRBJ2-5; D unresolved. Trimming removed 7 bases at V and 2 bases at J, with 8 bases between. Germline V gene sequence: CDR1 DFQATT, CDR2 SNEGSKA (reference sequence). The CDR3 is 11 residues long. In nucleotides, the CDR3 is TGCAGTGTTCTTACACAAGAGACCCAGTACTTC. Protein: CSVLTQETQYF.

V and J are TRBV7-9 and TRBJ2-1, with 7 bases that match TRBD2. CDR1 is SEHNR, CDR2 FQNEAQ, per germline (reference sequence). Losses at the gene ends were 2 bases for V and 2 bases for J; bases not matched to a gene: 3. The CDR3 has 15 amino acids. CDR3: CASSLMAGAYNEQFF. The CDR3 nucleotides read TGTGCCAGCAGCTTAATGGCGGGAGCCTACAATGAGCAGTTCTTC.

This chain connects TRBV14 to TRBJ2-7, with 9 bases matching TRBD1. V trimming: 4 bases; J trimming: 2 bases; junction bases outside the gene matches: 0. The CDR3 length is 13 residues. Germline CDR1 and CDR2: SGHDN and FVKESK. CDR3 residues: CASSRQGAYEQYF. The CDR3 DNA follows: TGTGCCAGCAGCCGACAGGGGGCCTACGAGCAGTACTTC.

The V and J genes are TRBV27 and TRBJ2-1, with a tentative D call TRBD2 (6 bases). The germline CDR1 and CDR2 sequences are MNHEY and SMNVEV (reference sequence). CDR3 length equals 13 residues. V lost 7 bases and J 7 bases, leaving 14 bases between the germline ends. Here the CDR3 DNA reads TGTGCCAGCAAAACGACTAGTGAGAATGAGCAGTTCTTC. Its protein product is CASKTTSENEQFF.

The genes are TRBV2 and TRBJ1-2, with no clear D. V lost 8 bases and J lost 2, with 6 bases in between. Germline V gene lookup returns CDR1 SNHLY and CDR2 FYNNEI. The CDR3 is 11 amino acids. The CDR3 spells CASAPNYGYTF. For the CDR3, the DNA is TGTGCCAGCGCGCCGAACTATGGCTACACCTTC.